Following are 15 T cell receptor beta chains from one sample sequenced in a study of early T cells in non-severe SARS-CoV-2 infection. One entry per CDR3 protein results from TCRdb running MiXCR on the 5' RACE reads. Of 35,000 to 45,000 distinct CDR3 sequences in the sample, roughly 5.6% were seen once. Sequences were obtained from whole blood. These TCRs come from an adult who was a healthcare worker with PCR-confirmed SARS-CoV-2 infection or an uninfected control (not recorded which).

This clonotype was counted at least ten times. The chain is built from TRBV29-1 and TRBJ1-1; D unresolved. Trimming shortened V by 4 bases and J by 1 base, and 10 bases separated the two germline ends. Germline assignment: CDR1 SQVTM and CDR2 ANQGSEA. CDR3 length: 13 residues. This CDR3 reads CSVVRVRNTEAFF. The DNA for the CDR3 is TGCAGCGTTGTAAGGGTTAGGAACACTGAAGCTTTCTTT.

Many counts were recorded for this clonotype. This chain links TRBV10-3 with TRBJ2-3; 10 nucleotides align to TRBD2. The CDR3 covers 18 residues. J was trimmed by 0 bases and V by 5 bases; bases with no gene match: 11. Germline V CDR1 and CDR2: ENHRY, SYGVKD. The CDR3 sequence: CAISPTSGKMDSTDTQYF. CDR3 bases: TGTGCCATCAGTCCCACTAGCGGGAAAATGGATAGCACAGATACGCAGTATTTT.

As for this clonotype: Possible read error: a much larger clone is one base away. Since the CDR3 does not end with the conserved phenylalanine or tryptophan, this likely comes from a read error. J is TRBJ2-7 and V is TRBV6-5; TRBD1 matches at 9 bases. The CDR3 length is 15 residues. Germline trimming cut 0 bases from V and 7 bases from J; bases unmatched to any gene: 7. The germline gives CDR1 MNHEY, CDR2 SVGAGI. CDR3 sequence: CASSYSTGGRNEQYS. The DNA for the CDR3 is TGTGCCAGCAGTTACTCGACAGGGGGTCGTAATGAGCAGTACTCC.

This clonotype was recorded at least ten times. The chain has TRBV7-6 and TRBJ2-3, with 9 bases fitting TRBD2. In germline, CDR1 is SGHVS, CDR2 FNYEAQ. J was trimmed by 2 bases and V by 4 bases; bases with no gene match: 1. The CDR3 consists of 14 residues. The CDR3 sequence is CASSSSGATDTQYF. The CDR3 bases are TGTGCCAGCAGCTCTAGCGGGGCCACAGATACGCAGTATTTT.

This clonotype appeared many times. The chain recombines TRBV20-1 with TRBJ1-2, with D uncertain. V lost 3 bases, J lost 7 bases, and 9 bases lay in between. CDR1 DFQATT and CDR2 SNEGSKA come from the germline V gene (reference sequence). The CDR3 has 11 amino acids. CDR3 nucleotide sequence: TGCAGTGCTAGGCCCCAGATTGGCTACACCTTC. Amino acid sequence: CSARPQIGYTF.

There are many counts of this clonotype. The rearrangement joins TRBV20-1 to TRBJ1-1; D call uncertain. There are 11 residues in the CDR3. Germline V gives CDR1 DFQATT, CDR2 SNEGSKA (reference sequence). V shed 5 bases and J shed 4 bases, with 8 bases lying between them. The CDR3 loop reads CSAHYRTEAFF. CDR3 nucleotides: TGCAGTGCTCATTACCGCACTGAAGCTTTCTTT.

Many counts were recorded for this clonotype. This rearrangement joins TRBV20-1 to TRBJ2-5, with TRBD1 identical over 8 bases. J was trimmed by 4 bases and V by 4 bases; bases with no gene match: 5. The CDR3 covers 13 residues. Germline V CDR1 and CDR2: DFQATT, SNEGSKA (reference sequence). DNA of the CDR3: TGCAGTGCTACGACAGGGGTCGGAGAGACCCAGTACTTC. It codes for CSATTGVGETQYF.

Points on this clonotype: At one boundary the junction diverges from the germline segment, which might be a read error. The chain carries TRBV7-9 and TRBJ2-1, with 9 bases identical to TRBD2. The CDR3 spans 16 residues. Germline V lookup: CDR1 SEHNR, CDR2 FQNEAQ (reference sequence). CDR3 loop: CAGSLHGGRAQNEQFF. DNA for the CDR3: TGTGCCGGCAGCTTACATGGCGGGAGGGCCCAAAATGAGCAGTTCTTC.

There are many counts of this clonotype. The V and J genes are TRBV6-6 and TRBJ2-7, with 8 nucleotides matching TRBD2. The germline V gene encodes CDR1 MNHNY and CDR2 SVGAGI (reference sequence). This CDR3 is 13 amino acids long. After removal of 10 bases from V and 0 bases from J, the junction contained 5 bases not matched to a gene. In DNA, the CDR3 is TGTGCCACCGATGCGGGGGGCTCCTACGAGCAGTACTTC. Translated: CATDAGGSYEQYF.

This clonotype was seen more than once but under ten times. The chain employs TRBV15 and TRBJ2-2, with D possibly matching TRBD1 (5 bases). The CDR3 has 17 residues. Germline-derived CDR1 and CDR2 are LNHNV and YYDKDF (reference sequence). V was shortened by 1 base and J by 8 bases, with 20 bases between the two germline ends. CDR3 DNA sequence: TGTGCCACCAGCAGAGTCGGCAGGGCCTCATCTAGTGGGGAGCTGTTTTTT. Its protein product is CATSRVGRASSSGELFF. The full variable domain, its missing parts supplied by reference TRBV15 and TRBJ2-2, is DAMVIQNPRYQVTQFGKPVTLSCSQTLNHNVMYWYQQKSSQAPKLLFHYYDKDFNNEADTPDNFQSRRPNTSFCFLDIRSPGLGDTAMYLCATSRVGRASSSGELFFGEGSRLTVL.

This clonotype was found many times. The chain joins TRBV6-2 or TRBV6-3 to TRBJ2-1; D gene uncertain. CDR3 length: 15 residues. Germline values: CDR1 MNHEY, CDR2 SVGEGT. Trimming cost V 8 bases and J 2 bases, with 16 bases left between them. The CDR3 reads CASSERSVPYNEQFF. CDR3 DNA: TGTGCCAGCTCAGAACGTTCTGTGCCCTACAATGAGCAGTTCTTC.

The gene calls are TRBV7-2 and TRBJ1-3, with D unclear. V was cut by 5 bases and J by 0 bases, with 11 bases left in between. The CDR3 spans 15 residues. The germline V gene has CDR1 SGHTA and CDR2 FQGNSA. CDR3 loop: CASSRRPVSGNTIYF. CDR3 in DNA: TGTGCCAGCAGCCGGCGACCGGTCTCTGGAAACACCATATATTTT.

The sample holds many counts of this clonotype. The chain joins TRBV5-1 to TRBJ2-3, with D possibly TRBD2 on 6 matching bases. V was cut by 3 bases and J by 1 base, with 15 bases left in between. The CDR3 is 16 residues long. Germline loops: CDR1 SGHRS, CDR2 YFSETQ. CDR3 DNA: TGCGCCAGCAGCTCGACCCCGGGACTTGGCACAGATACGCAGTATTTT. Residues: CASSSTPGLGTDTQYF.

The V and J genes are TRBV5-1 and TRBJ2-1; 11 positions agree with TRBD2. The V gene end was trimmed by 4 bases and the J gene end by 3 bases; junction bases not matched to a gene: 12. This CDR3 region has 18 residues. From germline, CDR1 is SGHRS and CDR2 YFSETQ. The CDR3 DNA sequence: TGCGCCAGCAGCCGATTTGGACCGGGACTAGCGGTCTACAATGAGCAGTTCTTC. It codes for CASSRFGPGLAVYNEQFF.

V and J are TRBV28 and TRBJ2-7; 7 bases fit TRBD1. The CDR3 has 12 amino acids. Trimming at V came to 7 bases and at J to 4 bases, leaving 4 bases not matched to a gene. Germline assignment: CDR1 MDHEN and CDR2 SYDVKM. The CDR3 region has the DNA TGTGCCAGCACCAAGGGGGCATACGAGCAGTACTTC. It is translated as CASTKGAYEQYF. The whole variable domain, remainder taken from reference TRBV28 and TRBJ2-7, is DVKVTQSSRYLVKRTGEKVFLECVQDMDHENMFWYRQDPGLGLRLIYFSYDVKMKEKGDIPEGYSVSREKKERFSLILESASTNQTSMYLCASTKGAYEQYFGPGTRLTVT.